These T cell receptor beta chains were read from a single sample in a study of post-analysis software for immune sequencing data. MiXCR, applied by TCRdb to the PCR reads, yields one record per CDR3 protein. The sample has 430,000 or so distinct CDR3 sequences, less than 40% seen once. The sample taken for sequencing was blood. The receptors were sampled from a girl aged 2 to 9 with multiple sclerosis. CDR3s include the opening cysteine and the closing phenylalanine or tryptophan. D genes are given only for firm matches. The size of a clone is reported for some rows only, either as once, few or many, or as a class for expanded clones.

v_call,clone_size,j_call,d_call,cdr3_length,cdr3_aa,cdr3_nt
TRBV20-1,.,TRBJ2-1,.,15,CSARLTGQTYNEQFF,TGCAGTGCTCGCCTGACCGGTCAGACCTACAATGAGCAGTTCTTC
TRBV20-1,.,TRBJ2-7,.,13,CSARNPRSYEQYF,TGCAGTGCTAGGAACCCTAGATCATACGAGCAGTACTTC
TRBV20-1,.,TRBJ1-1,.,13,CSASGQMNTEAFF,TGCAGTGCTAGCGGGCAGATGAACACTGAAGCTTTCTTT
TRBV3-1,few,TRBJ1-2,.,13,CASSQEGAGGYTF,TGTGCCAGCAGCCAAGAAGGGGCAGGCGGCTACACCTTC
TRBV25-1,.,TRBJ2-7,TRBD1,15,CASSGSGTGEHEQYF,TGTGCCAGCAGTGGGTCCGGGACAGGGGAGCACGAGCAGTACTTC
TRBV18,.,TRBJ1-5,TRBD1,15,CASSPPGQGDQPQHF,TGTGCCAGCTCACCACCGGGACAGGGCGATCAGCCCCAGCATTTT
TRBV20-1,few,TRBJ1-2,.,13,CSALQESNYGYTF,TGCAGTGCCTTGCAGGAATCTAACTATGGCTACACCTTC
TRBV12-3/TRBV12-4,few,TRBJ1-1,.,14,CASSPRRLNTEAFF,TGTGCCAGCAGCCCCCGTCGGCTGAACACTGAAGCTTTCTTT
TRBV27,few,TRBJ2-3,TRBD2,14,CASRRLASTDTQYF,TGTGCCAGCAGGAGACTAGCGAGCACAGATACGCAGTATTTT
TRBV5-1,.,TRBJ1-6,.,18,CASSLPDSRGPGGSPLHF,TGCGCCAGCAGCTTGCCGGACTCCCGAGGTCCCGGCGGTTCACCCCTCCACTTT
TRBV6-1,few,TRBJ2-7,.,15,CASSSSTNPPYEQYF,TGTGCCAGCAGTTCGAGTACAAATCCGCCCTACGAGCAGTACTTC
TRBV5-1,.,TRBJ2-2,.,13,CASSSDTHGELFF,TGCGCCAGCAGCTCAGACACCCACGGGGAGCTGTTTTTT
TRBV5-1,.,TRBJ1-1,.,15,CASSLSRLTNTEAFF,TGCGCCAGCAGCTTAAGCCGCCTTACGAACACTGAAGCTTTCTTT
TRBV12-3/TRBV12-4,.,TRBJ2-7,TRBD2,15,CASSLLAGVLNEQYF,TGTGCCAGCAGTTTACTAGCGGGAGTCCTTAATGAGCAGTACTTC
TRBV20-1,few,TRBJ1-5,.,14,CSANPGTLGQPQHF,TGCAGTGCCAACCCCGGGACCTTGGGGCAGCCCCAGCATTTT
TRBV5-5,.,TRBJ1-1,.,16,CASRSGTGRVDTEVFF,TGTGCCAGCAGGTCCGGGACGGGAAGGGTGGACACTGAAGTTTTCTTT
TRBV6-2/TRBV6-3,.,TRBJ2-7,.,15,CASSYGYSRSYEQYF,TGTGCCAGCAGTTACGGATACAGTAGATCCTACGAGCAGTACTTC
TRBV14,few,TRBJ2-7,.,15,CASSHSKSLGYEQYF,TGTGCCAGCAGCCACTCCAAAAGCCTAGGCTACGAGCAGTACTTC
TRBV6-2/TRBV6-3,.,TRBJ1-2,.,14,CASSLVPYMDGYTF,TGTGCCAGCAGTTTGGTGCCCTACATGGATGGCTACACCTTC
TRBV9,.,TRBJ2-1,TRBD1,16,CASSVAIGTEANEQFF,TGTGCCAGCAGCGTAGCTATCGGGACAGAAGCCAATGAGCAGTTCTTC
TRBV5-1,.,TRBJ1-1,TRBD1,17,CASSLGVDRVLGTEAFF,TGCGCCAGCAGCTTGGGAGTGGACAGGGTTTTGGGCACTGAAGCTTTCTTT
TRBV11-2,.,TRBJ2-7,.,13,CASSFSQRREQYF,TGTGCCAGCAGCTTCTCCCAGAGACGCGAGCAGTACTTC
TRBV20-1,.,TRBJ2-7,.,13,CSGRSSSSYERYF,TGCAGTGGGAGGAGTTCGAGCTCCTACGAGCGGTACTTC
TRBV20-1,.,TRBJ1-2,.,11,CSANMIYGYTF,TGCAGTGCTAATATGATTTATGGCTACACCTTC
TRBV18,.,TRBJ2-1,.,16,CASSPRQGRRYNEQFF,TGTGCCAGCTCACCACGGCAGGGACGAAGGTACAATGAGCAGTTCTTC
TRBV29-1,.,TRBJ2-7,TRBD1,15,CSALRRDRSRYEQYF,TGCAGCGCCCTACGCCGGGACAGGTCCAGGTACGAGCAGTACTTC
TRBV6-2/TRBV6-3,.,TRBJ2-1,TRBD2,16,CASSYEGLAPYSEQFF,TGTGCCAGCAGTTACGAGGGACTAGCGCCTTACAGTGAGCAGTTCTTC
TRBV15,.,TRBJ2-1,.,14,CATSRDLTGNEQFF,TGTGCCACCAGCAGGGACCTTACTGGCAATGAGCAGTTCTTC
TRBV6-1,.,TRBJ2-3,.,14,CAIHRPGPTDTQYF,TGTGCCATCCACAGACCGGGCCCCACAGATACGCAGTATTTT
TRBV28,.,TRBJ2-1,.,16,CASSPLQRTSYNEQFF,TGTGCCAGCAGCCCTTTGCAGCGGACCTCCTACAATGAGCAGTTCTTC
TRBV3-1,.,TRBJ2-7,TRBD1,15,CASSQDLTGLYEQYF,TGTGCCAGCAGCCAAGATCTGACAGGGTTGTACGAGCAGTACTTC
TRBV5-5,.,TRBJ2-5,TRBD2,16,CASSSGLAGIQETQYF,TGTGCCAGCAGCTCGGGACTAGCGGGGATCCAAGAGACCCAGTACTTC
TRBV5-1,many,TRBJ2-1,TRBD1,15,CASSPGTGSYNEQFF,TGCGCCAGCAGCCCAGGGACAGGCTCCTACAATGAGCAGTTCTTC
TRBV7-2,few,TRBJ2-7,TRBD2,16,CASSLTSGRAYNEQYF,TGTGCCAGCAGCTTGACTAGCGGGAGGGCCTACAACGAGCAGTACTTC
TRBV27,.,TRBJ2-1,.,12,CASSSGRNEQFF,TGTGCCAGCAGTTCAGGGAGAAATGAGCAGTTCTTC
TRBV7-9,.,TRBJ2-7,TRBD1,13,CASLPGQGDEQYF,TGTGCCAGCCTACCGGGACAGGGGGACGAGCAGTACTTC
TRBV15,few,TRBJ2-3,.,15,CATSRDRGFTDTQYF,TGTGCCACCAGCAGAGATAGGGGCTTCACAGATACGCAGTATTTT
TRBV5-1,few,TRBJ1-1,TRBD1,15,CASSLSGQMNTEAFF,TGCGCCAGCAGCTTGTCGGGACAGATGAACACTGAAGCTTTCTTT
TRBV3-1,.,TRBJ2-1,TRBD2,17,CASSQGDGGDPYNEQFF,TGTGCCAGCAGCCAAGGAGATGGGGGGGATCCCTACAATGAGCAGTTCTTC
TRBV28,many,TRBJ1-2,.,11,CASSLGDGYTF,TGTGCCAGCAGCTTAGGGGATGGCTACACCTTC
TRBV29-1,.,TRBJ2-1,TRBD2,16,CSVEGGGAFRYNEQFF,TGCAGCGTTGAAGGGGGAGGGGCCTTTCGGTACAATGAGCAGTTCTTC
TRBV27,few,TRBJ1-1,.,14,CASSLFWGASEAFF,TGTGCCAGCAGTTTATTCTGGGGGGCCTCTGAAGCTTTCTTT
TRBV19,.,TRBJ2-3,TRBD1,15,CASSDRGRGTDTQYF,TGTGCCAGTAGTGACAGGGGGCGAGGCACAGATACGCAGTATTTT
TRBV11-2,few,TRBJ2-5,.,14,CASSLIWGKETQYF,TGTGCCAGCAGCTTAATTTGGGGGAAAGAGACCCAGTACTTC
TRBV27,few,TRBJ2-1,.,12,CASSLSDSEQFF,TGTGCCAGCAGTTTATCGGACAGTGAGCAGTTCTTC
TRBV2,once,TRBJ2-3,TRBD2,14,CASSQGRGTDTQYF,TGTGCCAGCAGTCAAGGGAGGGGCACAGATACGCAGTATTTT
TRBV20-1,.,TRBJ1-1,TRBD1,14,CSARRQGPSTEAFF,TGCAGTGCTAGGAGACAGGGACCCTCAACTGAAGCTTTCTTT
TRBV20-1,.,TRBJ2-7,TRBD2,16,CSAKPTSGTILYEQYF,TGCAGTGCTAAACCTACTAGCGGGACAATCCTCTACGAGCAGTACTTC
TRBV12-3/TRBV12-4,few,TRBJ2-1,TRBD2,14,CASTRRSGSGEQFF,TGTGCCAGCACCCGGCGTAGCGGGAGTGGTGAGCAGTTCTTC
TRBV20-1,few,TRBJ2-5,.,14,CSARDGLPEETQYF,TGCAGTGCTAGAGATGGTCTACCTGAAGAGACCCAGTACTTC
TRBV20-1,few,TRBJ2-1,TRBD2,16,CSARDRVAGVDNEQFF,TGCAGTGCTAGAGATCGGGTAGCGGGAGTCGACAATGAGCAGTTCTTC
TRBV27,.,TRBJ1-1,.,13,CASGGRSNTEAFF,TGTGCCAGCGGCGGACGATCGAACACTGAAGCTTTCTTT
TRBV9,few,TRBJ1-2,.,14,CASSVDQGLYGYTF,TGTGCCAGCAGCGTAGATCAGGGATTGTACGGCTACACCTTC
TRBV12-3/TRBV12-4,.,TRBJ2-1,.,17,CASSPRWERTPGNEQFF,TGTGCCAGCAGCCCCAGATGGGAGCGGACCCCAGGGAATGAGCAGTTCTTC
TRBV20-1,.,TRBJ2-1,TRBD2,13,CSASTSGRAEQFF,TGCAGTGCTTCGACTAGCGGGAGGGCCGAGCAGTTCTTC
TRBV6-5,few,TRBJ1-6,.,15,CASSYSNSLNSPLHF,TGTGCCAGCAGTTACTCGAACAGCCTTAATTCACCCCTCCACTTT
TRBV28,.,TRBJ1-1,.,12,CASSPTPQRAFF,TGTGCCAGCAGTCCCACCCCGCAGCGGGCTTTCTTT
TRBV6-5,.,TRBJ1-1,.,14,CASSYLSGATEAFF,TGTGCCAGCAGTTACTTATCGGGGGCAACTGAAGCTTTCTTT
TRBV29-1,.,TRBJ1-1,.,13,CSVDRPSRTEAFF,TGCAGCGTTGACAGGCCTTCGCGGACTGAAGCTTTCTTT